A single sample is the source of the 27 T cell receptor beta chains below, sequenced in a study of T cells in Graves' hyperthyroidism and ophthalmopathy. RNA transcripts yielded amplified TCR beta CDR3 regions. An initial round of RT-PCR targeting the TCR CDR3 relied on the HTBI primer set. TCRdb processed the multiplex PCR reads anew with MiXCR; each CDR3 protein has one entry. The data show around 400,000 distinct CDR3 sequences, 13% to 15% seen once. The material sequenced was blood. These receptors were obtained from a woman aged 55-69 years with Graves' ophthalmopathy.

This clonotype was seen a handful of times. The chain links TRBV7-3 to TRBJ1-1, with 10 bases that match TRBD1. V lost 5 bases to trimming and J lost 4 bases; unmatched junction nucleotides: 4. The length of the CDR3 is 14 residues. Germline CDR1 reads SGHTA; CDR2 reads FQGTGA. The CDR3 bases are TGTGCCAGCAGCCCCGGGACAGGGGCCACTGAAGCTTTCTTT. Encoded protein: CASSPGTGATEAFF.

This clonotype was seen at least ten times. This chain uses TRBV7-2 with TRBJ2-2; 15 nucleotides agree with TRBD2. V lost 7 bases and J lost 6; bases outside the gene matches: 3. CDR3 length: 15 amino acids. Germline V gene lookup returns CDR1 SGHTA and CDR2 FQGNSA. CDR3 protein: CASIGLAGGPGELFF. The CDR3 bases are TGTGCCAGCATTGGACTAGCGGGAGGGCCCGGGGAGCTGTTTTTT.

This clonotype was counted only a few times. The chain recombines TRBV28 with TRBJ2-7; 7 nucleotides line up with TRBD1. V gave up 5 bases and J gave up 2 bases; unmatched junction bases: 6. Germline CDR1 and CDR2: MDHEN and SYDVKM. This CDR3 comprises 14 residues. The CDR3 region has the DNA TGTGCCAGCAGTAAAGGGACAGAGACCTACGAGCAGTACTTC. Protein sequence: CASSKGTETYEQYF. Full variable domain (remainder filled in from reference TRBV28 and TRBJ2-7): DVKVTQSSRYLVKRTGEKVFLECVQDMDHENMFWYRQDPGLGLRLIYFSYDVKMKEKGDIPEGYSVSREKKERFSLILESASTNQTSMYLCASSKGTETYEQYFGPGTRLTVT.

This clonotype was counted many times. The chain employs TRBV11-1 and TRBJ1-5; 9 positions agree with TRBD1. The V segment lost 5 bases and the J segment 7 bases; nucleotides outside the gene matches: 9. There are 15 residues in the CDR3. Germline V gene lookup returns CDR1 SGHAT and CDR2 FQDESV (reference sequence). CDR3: CASSKGTGTRQPQHF. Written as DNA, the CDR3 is TGTGCCAGCAGCAAGGGGACAGGGACTCGCCAGCCCCAGCATTTT.

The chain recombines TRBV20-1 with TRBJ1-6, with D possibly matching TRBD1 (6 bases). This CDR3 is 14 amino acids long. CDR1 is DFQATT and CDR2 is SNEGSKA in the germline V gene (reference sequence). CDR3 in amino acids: CGILGGAIYNSLHF. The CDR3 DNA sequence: TGCGGGATTCTGGGGGGGGCCATATATAACTCCCTCCACTTT.

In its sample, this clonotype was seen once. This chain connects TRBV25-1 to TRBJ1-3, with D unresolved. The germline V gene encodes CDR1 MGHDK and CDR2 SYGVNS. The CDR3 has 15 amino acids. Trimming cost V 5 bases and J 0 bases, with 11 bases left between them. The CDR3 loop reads CASSPTDLSGNTIYF. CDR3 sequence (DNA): TGTGCCAGCAGTCCTACCGATCTCTCTGGAAACACCATATATTTT.

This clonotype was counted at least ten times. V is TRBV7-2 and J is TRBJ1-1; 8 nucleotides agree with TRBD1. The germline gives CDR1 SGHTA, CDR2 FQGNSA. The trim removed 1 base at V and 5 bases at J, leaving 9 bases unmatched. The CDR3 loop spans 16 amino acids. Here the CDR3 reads CASSLGGGRGLTEAFF. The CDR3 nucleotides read TGTGCCAGCAGCTTAGGCGGTGGCAGGGGGCTTACTGAAGCTTTCTTT.

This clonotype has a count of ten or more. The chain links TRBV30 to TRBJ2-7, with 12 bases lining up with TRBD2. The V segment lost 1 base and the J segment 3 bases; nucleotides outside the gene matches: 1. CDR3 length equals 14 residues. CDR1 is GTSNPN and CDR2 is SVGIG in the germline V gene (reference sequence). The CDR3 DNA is TGTGCCTGGAGTGGGGGACTAGCGGGCTACGAGCAGTACTTC. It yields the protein CAWSGGLAGYEQYF.

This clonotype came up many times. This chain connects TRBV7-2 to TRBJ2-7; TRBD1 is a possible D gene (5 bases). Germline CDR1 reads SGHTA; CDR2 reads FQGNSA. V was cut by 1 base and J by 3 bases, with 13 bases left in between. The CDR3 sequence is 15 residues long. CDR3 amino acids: CASSLGGAESYEQYF. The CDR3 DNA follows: TGTGCCAGCAGCTTAGGTGGGGCAGAAAGCTACGAGCAGTACTTC.

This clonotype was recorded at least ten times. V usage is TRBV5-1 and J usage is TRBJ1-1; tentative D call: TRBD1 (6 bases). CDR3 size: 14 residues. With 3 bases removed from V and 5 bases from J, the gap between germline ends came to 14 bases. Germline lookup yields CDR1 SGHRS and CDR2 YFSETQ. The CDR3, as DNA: TGCGCCAGCAGCTCCTCCCAGGGGTATACTGAAGCTTTCTTT. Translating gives CASSSSQGYTEAFF.

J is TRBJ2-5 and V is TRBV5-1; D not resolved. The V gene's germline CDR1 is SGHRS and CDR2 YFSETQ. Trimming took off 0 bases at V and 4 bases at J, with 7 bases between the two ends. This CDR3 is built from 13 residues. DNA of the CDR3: TGCGCCAGCAGCTTGGCAAAGAGAGAGACCCAGTACTTC. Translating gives CASSLAKRETQYF.

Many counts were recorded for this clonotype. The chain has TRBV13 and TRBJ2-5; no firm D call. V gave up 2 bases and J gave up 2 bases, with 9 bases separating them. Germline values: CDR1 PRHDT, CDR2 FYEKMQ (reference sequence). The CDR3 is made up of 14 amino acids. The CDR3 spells CASSLRDMQETQYF. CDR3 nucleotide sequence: TGTGCCAGCAGCTTACGAGACATGCAAGAGACCCAGTACTTC.

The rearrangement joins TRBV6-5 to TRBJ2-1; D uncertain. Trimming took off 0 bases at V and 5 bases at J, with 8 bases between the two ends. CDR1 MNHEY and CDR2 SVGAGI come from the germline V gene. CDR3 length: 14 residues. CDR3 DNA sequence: TGTGCCAGCAGTTACTCCCATAGGGACAATGAGCAGTTCTTC. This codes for CASSYSHRDNEQFF.

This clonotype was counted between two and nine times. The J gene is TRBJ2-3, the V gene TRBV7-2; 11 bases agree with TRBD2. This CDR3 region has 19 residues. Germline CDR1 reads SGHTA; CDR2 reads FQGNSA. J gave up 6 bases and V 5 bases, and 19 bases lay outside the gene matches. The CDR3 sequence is CASSRGLAGSHRRMDTQYF. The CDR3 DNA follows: TGTGCCAGCAGCAGAGGACTAGCGGGCTCACATAGGCGGATGGATACGCAGTATTTT.

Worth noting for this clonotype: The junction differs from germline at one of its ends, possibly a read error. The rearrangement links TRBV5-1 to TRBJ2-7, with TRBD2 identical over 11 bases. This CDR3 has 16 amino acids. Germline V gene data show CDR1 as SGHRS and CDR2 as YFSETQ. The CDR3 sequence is CAGSRRTSGPSYEQYF. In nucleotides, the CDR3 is TGTGCCGGCAGCCGGCGGACTAGCGGGCCCTCCTACGAGCAGTACTTC.

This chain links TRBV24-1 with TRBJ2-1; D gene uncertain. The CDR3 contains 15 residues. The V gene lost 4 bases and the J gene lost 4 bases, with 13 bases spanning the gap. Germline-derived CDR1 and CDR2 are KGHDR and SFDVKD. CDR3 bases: TGTGCCACCAGTGACTCACAGTTTCCTTACAATGAGCAGTTCTTC. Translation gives CATSDSQFPYNEQFF.

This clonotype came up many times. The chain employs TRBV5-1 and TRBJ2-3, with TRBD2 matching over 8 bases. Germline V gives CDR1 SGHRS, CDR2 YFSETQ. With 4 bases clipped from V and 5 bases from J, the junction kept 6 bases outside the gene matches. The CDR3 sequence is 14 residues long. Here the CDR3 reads CASSGAGVGDTQYF. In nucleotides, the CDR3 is TGCGCCAGCAGCGGAGCGGGAGTTGGAGATACGCAGTATTTT.

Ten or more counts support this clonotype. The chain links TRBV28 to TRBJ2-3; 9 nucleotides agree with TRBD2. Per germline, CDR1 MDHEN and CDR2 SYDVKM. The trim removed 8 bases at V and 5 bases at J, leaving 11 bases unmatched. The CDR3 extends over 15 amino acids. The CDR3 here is CASFERGRVGDTQYF. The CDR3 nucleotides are TGTGCCAGCTTCGAGCGCGGGAGGGTCGGAGATACGCAGTATTTT.

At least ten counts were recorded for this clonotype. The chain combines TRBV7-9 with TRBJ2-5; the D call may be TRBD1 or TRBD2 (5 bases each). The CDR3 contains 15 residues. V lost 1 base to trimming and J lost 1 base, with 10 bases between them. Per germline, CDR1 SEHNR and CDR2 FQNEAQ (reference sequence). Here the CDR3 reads CASSLGGPIQETQYF. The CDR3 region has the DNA TGTGCCAGCAGCTTAGGGGGACCGATCCAAGAGACCCAGTACTTC.

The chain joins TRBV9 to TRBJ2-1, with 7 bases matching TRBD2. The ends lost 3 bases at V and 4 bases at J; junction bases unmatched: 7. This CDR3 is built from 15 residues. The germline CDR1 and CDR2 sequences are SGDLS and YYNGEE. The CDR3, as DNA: TGTGCCAGCAGCGAGGCTAGCGGCTGGTACAATGAGCAGTTCTTC. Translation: CASSEASGWYNEQFF. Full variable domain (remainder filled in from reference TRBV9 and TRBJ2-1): DSGVTQTPKHLITATGQRVTLRCSPRSGDLSVYWYQQSLDQGLQFLIQYYNGEERAKGNILERFSAQQFPDLHSELNLSSLELGDSALYFCASSEASGWYNEQFFGPGTRLTVL.

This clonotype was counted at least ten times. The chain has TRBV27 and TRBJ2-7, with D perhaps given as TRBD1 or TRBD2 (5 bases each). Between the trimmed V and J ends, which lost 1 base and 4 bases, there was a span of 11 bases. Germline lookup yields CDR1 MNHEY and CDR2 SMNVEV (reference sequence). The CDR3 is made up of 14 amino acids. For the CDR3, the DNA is TGTGCCAGCAGTTTATTGGGGGAGCGGTACGAGCAGTACTTC. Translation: CASSLLGERYEQYF.

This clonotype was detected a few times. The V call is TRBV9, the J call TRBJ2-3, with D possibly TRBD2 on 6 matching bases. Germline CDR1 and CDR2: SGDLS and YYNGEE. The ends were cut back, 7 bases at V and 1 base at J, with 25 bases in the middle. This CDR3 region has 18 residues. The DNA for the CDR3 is TGTGCCAGCGGCCCACGCCCTCTTCTAGGGGAGGGCACAGATACGCAGTATTTT. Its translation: CASGPRPLLGEGTDTQYF.

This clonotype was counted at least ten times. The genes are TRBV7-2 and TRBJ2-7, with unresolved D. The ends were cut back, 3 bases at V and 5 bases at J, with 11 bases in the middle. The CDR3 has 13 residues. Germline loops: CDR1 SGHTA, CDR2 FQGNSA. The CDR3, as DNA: TGTGCCAGCAGCTTTCCCCCGTTGGACGAGCAGTACTTC. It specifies CASSFPPLDEQYF.

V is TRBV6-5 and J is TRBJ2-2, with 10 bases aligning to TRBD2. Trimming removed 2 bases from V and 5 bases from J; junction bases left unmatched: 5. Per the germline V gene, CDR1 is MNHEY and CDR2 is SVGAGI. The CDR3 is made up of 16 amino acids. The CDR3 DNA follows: TGTGCCAGCAGTTACGTTTCTAGCGGGAGTACCGGGGAGCTGTTTTTT. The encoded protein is CASSYVSSGSTGELFF.

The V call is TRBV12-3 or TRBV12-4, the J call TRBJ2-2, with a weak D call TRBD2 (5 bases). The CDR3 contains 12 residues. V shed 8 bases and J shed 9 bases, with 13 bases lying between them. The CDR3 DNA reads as TGTGCCAGCCTCAGCCCGGGGAGGGAGCTGTTTTTT. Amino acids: CASLSPGRELFF.

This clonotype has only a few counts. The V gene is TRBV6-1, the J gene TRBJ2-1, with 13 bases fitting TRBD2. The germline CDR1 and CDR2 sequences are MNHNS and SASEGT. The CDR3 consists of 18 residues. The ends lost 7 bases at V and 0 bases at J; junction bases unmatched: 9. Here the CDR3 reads CASNKGLAGPSSYNEQFF. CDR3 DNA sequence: TGTGCCAGCAACAAGGGACTAGCGGGGCCGAGCTCCTACAATGAGCAGTTCTTC.

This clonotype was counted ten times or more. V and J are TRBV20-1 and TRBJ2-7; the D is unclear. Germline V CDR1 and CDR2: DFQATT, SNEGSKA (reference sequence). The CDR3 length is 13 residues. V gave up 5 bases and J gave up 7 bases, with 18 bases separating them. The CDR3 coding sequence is TGCAGTGCTCCCCTAGGAGTTCCCGGGGAGCAGTACTTC. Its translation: CSAPLGVPGEQYF.